This T cell receptor (beta chain) comes out of a study of the immune and genomic landscape of osteosarcoma. The overall study: Roughly 79% had unfavorable pathologic response to standard therapy. Findings of the study overall: A single dominant hyperexpanded clone appeared in five cases, each with <100 clonotypes.

Osteosarcoma specimens were post-treatment primary, local recurrence and metastasis tumors from poor-prognosis patients. Germline CDR1 MGHDK, CDR2 SYGVNS. CDR3 length equals 15 residues. The junction had 7 bases not matched to a gene; V was cut back by 3 bases and J by 6 bases. Sequencing was performed with immunoSEQ multiplex PCR; in TCRdb, only in-frame clones are kept and a portion is missing. The sample includes about 10,000 clones, 60% to 75% of them seen just once. This clone was counted only a few times. Its antigen is as yet unknown. V and J are TRBV25-1 and TRBJ1-4, with TRBD1 matching 7 bases. The TCR sequence derives from a human donor with osteosarcoma. Sequenced sample: osteosarcoma tumor tissue from the lung. In nucleotides, the CDR3 is TGTGCCAGCAGTGATAATCAGGGGGGGGATGAAAAACTGTTTTTT. It is translated as CASSDNQGGDEKLFF.